This note documents a single T cell receptor beta chain sequence. The source of the sample is a study of blood T cell repertoires in COVID-19. Study-wide background: T cells, B-cell-depleted T cells, or PBMCs provided the cDNA or gDNA that served as material.

Germline V lookup: CDR1 SGHRS, CDR2 YFSETQ. The V and J ends lost 4 bases and 1 base respectively, with 11 bases between them. The CDR3 spans 14 residues. This table comes from immunoSEQ multiplex PCR, and its TCRdb copy is limited to in-frame clones, with some not included. The sample consists of hundreds of thousands of clones, around 86% of them appearing once. The J gene is TRBJ1-2, the V gene TRBV5-1; TRBD1 might be the D (6 bases). The receptor comes from a woman between 25 and 40 years old who had recovered from COVID-19. The sequenced sample was peripheral blood. CDR3 loop: CASSPEGVNYGYTF. Written as DNA, the CDR3 is TGCGCCAGCAGCCCCGAGGGGGTTAACTATGGCTACACCTTC. Combining the CDR3 with reference TRBV5-1 and TRBJ1-2 gives the whole variable domain KAGVTQTPRYLIKTRGQQVTLSCSPISGHRSVSWYQQTPGQGLQFLFEYFSETQRNKGNFPGRFSGRQFSNSRSEMNVSTLELGDSALYLCASSPEGVNYGYTFGSGTRLTVV.